Shown below are 3 T cell receptor beta chains from a single sample sequenced in a study of technical replicates of blood from several donors. Method: immunoSEQ multiplex PCR; TCRdb's copy keeps in-frame clones and lacks some. The profile shows 50,000 to 70,000 clones, 86% of them singletons. Sequencing was carried out using PBMCs. All receptors derive from a human donor in good health. Some clones in this sample may be carry-over from other donors' samples.

The V and J genes are TRBV2 and TRBJ2-5; TRBD2 matches at 8 bases. The germline CDR1 and CDR2 sequences are SNHLY and FYNNEI. The CDR3 contains 17 residues. J lost 5 bases, V lost 7 bases, and 18 bases had no gene match. In DNA form, the CDR3 reads TGTGCCAGCACCGTCCCTAAACCGGGACTAGGGACGGAGACCCAGTACTTC. Its protein is CASTVPKPGLGTETQYF.

This chain joins TRBV2 and TRBJ1-1, with D possibly being TRBD1 (6 bases). CDR3 length: 14 residues. Germline-derived CDR1 and CDR2 are SNHLY and FYNNEI. Deletions cut 5 bases from V and 2 bases from J, with 12 bases between. CDR3 nucleotide sequence: TGTGCCAGCAGTCCAGACAGGCTTAACACTGAAGCTTTCTTT. Its translation is CASSPDRLNTEAFF.

V is TRBV5-1 and J is TRBJ1-2; D is possibly TRBD1 (5 bases). The length of the CDR3 is 15 residues. CDR1 is SGHRS and CDR2 is YFSETQ in the germline V gene. V lost 0 bases and J lost 2, with 11 bases in between. Here the CDR3 reads CASSLEWGGNYGYTF. CDR3 in DNA: TGCGCCAGCAGCTTGGAGTGGGGGGGGAACTATGGCTACACCTTC.